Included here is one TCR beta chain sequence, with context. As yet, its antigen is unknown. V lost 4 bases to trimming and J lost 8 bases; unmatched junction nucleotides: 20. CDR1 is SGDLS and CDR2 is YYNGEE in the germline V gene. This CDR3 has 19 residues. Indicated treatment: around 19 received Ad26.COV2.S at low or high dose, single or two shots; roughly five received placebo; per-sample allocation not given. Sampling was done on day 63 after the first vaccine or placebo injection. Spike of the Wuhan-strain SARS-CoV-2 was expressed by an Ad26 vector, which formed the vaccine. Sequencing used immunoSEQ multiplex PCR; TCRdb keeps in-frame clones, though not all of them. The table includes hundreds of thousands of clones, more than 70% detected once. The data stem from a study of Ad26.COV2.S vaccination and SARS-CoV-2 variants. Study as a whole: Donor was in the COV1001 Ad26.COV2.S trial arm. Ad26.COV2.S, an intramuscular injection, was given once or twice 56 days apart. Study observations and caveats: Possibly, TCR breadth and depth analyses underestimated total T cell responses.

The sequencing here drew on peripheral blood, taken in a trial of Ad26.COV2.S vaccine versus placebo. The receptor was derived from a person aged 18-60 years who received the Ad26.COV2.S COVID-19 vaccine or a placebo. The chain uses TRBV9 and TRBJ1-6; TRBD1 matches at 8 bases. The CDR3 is CASSTRDRPYPGGDSPLHF. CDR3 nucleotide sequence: TGTGCCAGCAGCACACGGGACAGGCCCTACCCCGGGGGAGATTCACCCCTCCACTTT.